The TCR beta chain under discussion was sequenced for a study of tumor-infiltrating lymphocytes in localized non-small cell lung cancer. Whole-study results and caveats: Tumors had more T cell infiltration than uninvolved lung, per TCRbeta sequencing and CD3 counts. Only some patients had TCR sequencing, depending on available tissue.

This clone was seen a handful of times. Antigen: not known. TCRdb's table, derived via immunoSEQ multiplex PCR, lists solely in-frame clones and lacks some. This table has 9,000 to 15,000 clones, roughly 76% appearing once. The CDR3 totals 13 residues. The V and J ends lost 8 bases and 4 bases respectively, with 15 bases between them. The germline V gene has CDR1 SGHRS and CDR2 YFSETQ. The sequence derives from a human donor with non-small cell lung cancer. The specimen sequenced was uninvolved lung tissue not adjacent to the tumor. V is TRBV5-1 and J is TRBJ1-1, with D unclear. CDR3 sequence: CASSSLSVTEAFF. CDR3 coding DNA: TGCGCCAGTTCCTCCTTGTCGGTCACTGAAGCTTTCTTT.